The 2 T cell receptor beta chains below were found in one sample sequenced in a study of technical replicates of blood from a few donors. Only in-frame clones appear in the TCRdb table, and some are missing; sequencing was by immunoSEQ multiplex PCR. The table shows 65,000 to 95,000 clones, with roughly 98% occurring only once. The specimen was T cells isolated from PBMCs. These receptors all stem from a human donor in good health.

The chain links TRBV7-9 to TRBJ1-2; no definite D call. Germline values: CDR1 SEHNR, CDR2 FQNEAQ (reference sequence). V shed 6 bases and J shed 7 bases, with 15 bases lying between them. This CDR3 is 13 amino acids long. CDR3 sequence: CASSLAALSGYTF. Here the CDR3 DNA reads TGTGCCAGCAGTTTGGCGGCGCTCTCTGGCTACACCTTC. The variable domain in full, with the rest retrieved from reference TRBV7-9 and TRBJ1-2, is DTGVSQNPRHKITKRGQNVTFRCDPISEHNRLYWYRQTLGQGPEFLTYFQNEAQLEKSRLLSDRFSAERPKGSFSTLEIQRTEQGDSAMYLCASSLAALSGYTFGSGTRLTVV.

The chain couples TRBV7-9 to TRBJ2-2; 11 bases line up with TRBD2. The CDR3 runs to 16 residues. Germline CDR1 SEHNR, CDR2 FQNEAQ (reference sequence). V dropped 5 bases and J dropped 1; count of bases not matched to a gene: 3. The CDR3 here is CASSPTSGRNTGELFF. The CDR3 nucleotides are TGTGCCAGCAGCCCTACTAGCGGGAGGAACACCGGGGAGCTGTTTTTT.